Presented here are 21 T cell receptor beta chains from one specimen sequenced in a study of glioma-infiltrating T cells. Using RNA template, CDR3s of TCR alpha and beta were amplified with iRepertoire arm-PCR. TCRdb reprocessed the multiplex PCR reads via MiXCR and lists one record per CDR3 protein. The sample includes 150,000 or so distinct CDR3 sequences, about 39% seen only once; the top ten take around 20%. Specimen: glioma tissue, nonneoplastic brain tissue, or PBMCs (not recorded which). The receptors were gathered from a human donor with low-grade glioma or glioblastoma, undergoing nonglioma brain surgery, or in good health (not recorded which).

Regarding this clonotype: One end of the junction varies from germline; a read error may be responsible. This chain uses TRBV27 with TRBJ2-1; 8 bases agree with TRBD1. This CDR3 comprises 12 residues. Germline V gene data show CDR1 as MNHEY and CDR2 as SMNVEV (reference sequence). For the CDR3, the DNA is TGTGCCAGCAGTCAAGACAGGGGCCGGCAGCTCTTC. Encoded protein: CASSQDRGRQLF.

The chain links TRBV4-3 to TRBJ1-6; 10 nucleotides match TRBD1. J gave up 10 bases and V 4 bases, and 4 bases lay outside the gene matches. Per germline, CDR1 LGHNA and CDR2 YSLEER. CDR3 length equals 14 residues. The CDR3 DNA reads TGCGCCAGCAGCCCAGGGGACAGGGGATCACCCCTCCACTTT. Translating gives CASSPGDRGSPLHF.

V usage is TRBV6-1 and J usage is TRBJ2-7; maybe TRBD1 (6 bases). In germline, CDR1 is MNHNS, CDR2 SASEGT. The CDR3 covers 11 residues. V dropped 7 bases and J dropped 4 bases, with 8 bases sitting between them. CDR3 sequence: CASTQGYEQYF. In DNA form, the CDR3 reads TGTGCCAGCACCCAGGGGTACGAGCAGTACTTC.

About this clonotype: Germline is not matched at one junction end, which may reflect a read error. This chain connects TRBV4-3 to TRBJ2-7; TRBD2 matches at 7 bases. The germline gives CDR1 LGHNA, CDR2 YSLEER. CDR3 length: 16 residues. CDR3 loop: CASSQEPSGAPYQQYF. The DNA of the CDR3 is TGCGCCAGCAGCCAAGAGCCTAGCGGAGCCCCCTACCAGCAGTACTTC.

The chain links TRBV15 to TRBJ2-4; no clear D gene. The CDR3 is 15 residues long. Germline CDR1 and CDR2: LNHNV and YYDKDF (reference sequence). Trimming left V 0 bases short and J 2 bases short, with 8 bases between. CDR3: CATSREVTTKNIQYF. For the CDR3, the DNA is TGTGCCACCAGCAGAGAAGTGACAACCAAAAACATTCAGTACTTC.

The chain joins TRBV6-5 to TRBJ1-6; TRBD1 agrees at 7 bases. This CDR3 is 15 amino acids long. With V trimmed by 4 bases and J by 8 bases, 8 bases remained unmatched. CDR1 is MNHEY, CDR2 SVGAGI, per germline. The CDR3 nucleotides read TGTGCCAGCAGTTTTGGGGACAGAGATGATTCACCCCTCCACTTT. It translates to CASSFGDRDDSPLHF.

The table lists this clonotype with a few counts. This rearrangement joins TRBV27 to TRBJ1-1, with D unclear. V was shortened by 0 bases and J by 5 bases, with 7 bases between the two germline ends. The CDR3 is 13 residues long. CDR1 MNHEY and CDR2 SMNVEV come from the germline V gene (reference sequence). CDR3 DNA: TGTGCCAGCAGTTTATCGACTGTAACTGAAGCTTTCTTT. The encoded protein is CASSLSTVTEAFF.

This chain uses TRBV27 with TRBJ2-7; 9 positions match TRBD1. Germline CDR1 is MNHEY and CDR2 is SMNVEV (reference sequence). The CDR3 sequence is 15 residues long. V gave up 3 bases and J gave up 4 bases; unmatched junction bases: 7. The CDR3 region has the DNA TGTGCCAGCAGTTTGGCGGACAGGGGCGCATACGAGCAGTACTTC. This gives the protein CASSLADRGAYEQYF.

This clonotype was counted between two and nine times. The CDR3 DNA reads as TGCAGTGCGACCGGGACAGGGGGCATAGGGCAGTACTTC. Translated: CSATGTGGIGQYF. The genes are TRBV20-1 and TRBJ2-7; 12 positions match TRBD1. Germline CDR1 is DFQATT and CDR2 is SNEGSKA (reference sequence). Losses at the gene ends were 6 bases for V and 9 bases for J; bases not matched to a gene: 9. The CDR3 has 13 residues.

The table lists this clonotype with a few counts. The chain couples TRBV2 to TRBJ1-1; no firm D call. Trimming left V 6 bases short and J 4 bases short, with 15 bases between. Germline V gives CDR1 SNHLY, CDR2 FYNNEI. The CDR3 totals 14 residues. CDR3 sequence: CASSPQTGGTEAFF. The CDR3, as DNA: TGTGCCAGCAGCCCACAGACCGGTGGCACTGAAGCTTTCTTT.

This clonotype was counted a few times. The chain links TRBV7-9 to TRBJ2-1, with TRBD1 matching over 12 bases. Germline V CDR1 and CDR2: SEHNR, FQNEAQ (reference sequence). The CDR3 has 15 amino acids. V was pared by 5 bases and J by 6 bases, with 5 bases of the junction left unmatched. For the CDR3, the DNA is TGTGCCAGCAGCCTGCCGGGACAGGGGGCCAATGAGCAGTTCTTC. This encodes CASSLPGQGANEQFF.

Only a few counts were recorded for this clonotype. J is TRBJ1-3 and V is TRBV28, with D tentatively TRBD1 (6 bases). V lost 2 bases and J lost 7, with 15 bases in between. From germline, CDR1 is MDHEN and CDR2 SYDVKM. The CDR3 contains 15 residues. The chain's CDR3 is CASSLTQGLRNTIYF. The CDR3 bases are TGTGCCAGCAGTTTAACACAGGGTCTACGGAACACCATATATTTT.

In the case of this clonotype: Since no conserved phenylalanine or tryptophan closes the CDR3, a read error is the likely cause. The CDR3 protein is CASSSDIQNIQYL. The CDR3 region has the DNA TGTGCCAGCAGTTCTGACATACAAAACATTCAGTACCTC. The chain employs TRBV6-2 or TRBV6-3 and TRBJ2-4; D uncertain. The CDR3 is made up of 13 amino acids. CDR1 MNHEY and CDR2 SVGEGT come from the germline V gene. V was trimmed by 4 bases and J by 5 bases, leaving 9 bases between them.

At least ten counts were recorded for this clonotype. The chain combines TRBV7-6 with TRBJ1-1; no reliable D call. Germline assignment: CDR1 SGHVS and CDR2 FNYEAQ. Trimming removed 3 bases from V and 6 bases from J, with 11 bases in between. The CDR3 spans 13 residues. The CDR3 DNA sequence: TGTGCCAGCAGCTTTGCCCCACTGGCTGAAGCTTTCTTT. Protein product: CASSFAPLAEAFF.

This clonotype showed up just a few times. The V and J genes are TRBV6-1 and TRBJ2-3, with TRBD2 matching over 7 bases. Germline V gene sequence: CDR1 MNHNS, CDR2 SASEGT. The CDR3 is 12 residues long. Trimming cost V 8 bases and J 2 bases; bases outside gene matches: 1. Written as DNA, the CDR3 is TGTGCCAGCCGGGACTACACAGATACGCAGTATTTT. Its translation is CASRDYTDTQYF.

The rearrangement joins TRBV2 to TRBJ1-2; D unclear. This CDR3 is 13 amino acids long. Germline CDR1 is SNHLY and CDR2 is FYNNEI. Trimming left V 0 bases short and J 8 bases short, with 10 bases between. The CDR3 DNA follows: TGTGCCAGCAGTGAAGCAGGGCTACTGGGCTACACCTTC. Translation gives CASSEAGLLGYTF.

This clonotype was detected only a few times. The chain uses TRBV4-1 and TRBJ1-5; D perhaps matches TRBD1 (6 bases). V shed 0 bases and J shed 6 bases, with 12 bases lying between them. There are 15 residues in the CDR3. Germline V lookup: CDR1 MGHRA, CDR2 YSYEKL. DNA for the CDR3: TGCGCCAGCAGCCAAGAGAGGGGGACTGGTCAGCCCCAGCATTTT. Encoded protein: CASSQERGTGQPQHF.

This clonotype has more than one count but fewer than ten. The chain recombines TRBV2 with TRBJ2-1; possibly TRBD1 for D (6 bases). The CDR3 loop spans 11 amino acids. Trimming stripped 5 bases from V and 13 bases from J, with 12 bases between. Germline CDR1 reads SNHLY; CDR2 reads FYNNEI. DNA of the CDR3: TGTGCCAGCAGTTCGGACAGTATCCAGTTCTTC. Protein: CASSSDSIQFF. The variable domain in full, completed from reference TRBV2 and TRBJ2-1, reads EPEVTQTPSHQVTQMGQEVILRCVPISNHLYFYWYRQILGQKVEFLVSFYNNEISEKSEIFDDQFSVERPDGSNFTLKIRSTKLEDSAMYFCASSSDSIQFFGPGTRLTVL.

The chain's CDR3 is CASSYERGGRVEQYF. CDR3 coding DNA: TGTGCCAGCAGTTACGAGCGGGGGGGCCGGGTCGAGCAGTACTTC. The chain joins TRBV6-6 to TRBJ2-7; 10 bases match TRBD2. The V gene's germline CDR1 is MNHNY and CDR2 SVGAGI (reference sequence). The CDR3 sequence is 15 residues long. V lost 2 bases to trimming and J lost 6 bases; unmatched junction nucleotides: 7.

V and J are TRBV2 and TRBJ2-5; 8 positions agree with TRBD1. This CDR3 comprises 15 residues. V shed 6 bases, J shed 4 bases, and the junction held 10 bases outside the gene matches. CDR1 is SNHLY, CDR2 FYNNEI, per germline. The CDR3 nucleotides read TGTGCCAGCAGAGCAGGGGGCCTCTCCCGAGAGACCCAGTACTTC. This encodes CASRAGGLSRETQYF.

For the CDR3, the DNA is TGTGCCAGCAGTTTCACCTCGAAACAGGGACCCGGGGCCAACGTCCTGACTTTC. Encoded protein: CASSFTSKQGPGANVLTF. The chain employs TRBV27 and TRBJ2-6; a possible D gene is TRBD1 (6 bases). The V end was cut by 3 bases, the J end by 4 bases, with 19 bases between. CDR1 and CDR2 (germline): MNHEY, SMNVEV (reference sequence). This CDR3 has 18 amino acids.